This TCR beta chain was sequenced for a study of Ad26.COV2.S vaccination and SARS-CoV-2 variants. Clones were sequenced by immunoSEQ multiplex PCR, and TCRdb holds only the in-frame ones, with some missing. Of fewer than 800,000 clones listed, roughly 90% were seen once; the top ten hold approximately 1.5%. The length of the CDR3 is 18 residues. Germline CDR1 reads KGHDR; CDR2 reads SFDVKD. Trimming left V 3 bases short and J 5 bases short, with 23 bases between. This sample's treatment: some 20 received Ad26.COV2.S at low or high dose, single or two shots; about five received placebo; per-sample allocation not given. Sampling occurred on day 63 after the first vaccine or placebo injection.

This TCR came from a person aged 18 to 59 who received the Ad26.COV2.S COVID-19 vaccine or a placebo. The starting material was peripheral blood, obtained in a trial of Ad26.COV2.S vaccine versus placebo. This chain uses TRBV24-1 with TRBJ2-3; D may be TRBD1 or TRBD2 (5 bases each). CDR3 sequence reads: CATSDPSRSGGWGDTQYF. CDR3 coding DNA: TGTGCCACCAGTGATCCTTCCAGGAGTGGGGGATGGGGAGATACGCAGTATTTT.